This is a list of T cell receptor beta chains from one sample in a study of technical replicates of blood from a handful of donors. Produced via immunoSEQ multiplex PCR; TCRdb's table is partial and in-frame only. Of some 83,000 clones listed, more than 85% were seen once; the top ten hold approximately 0.45%. The material sequenced was T cells isolated from PBMCs. Receptors were obtained from a human donor in good health. The CDR3 runs from the conserved cysteine through the conserved F or W. D genes are given only for firm matches. Not all rows give a size; the values are once, few, many and, for expanded clones, a class.

abundance: NA
j_gene: TRBJ2-3
d_gene: TRBD1
v_gene: TRBV5-5
CDR3nt: TGTGCCAGCAGCTCACGGACAGGGGCTACGGATACGCAGTATTTT
CDR3aa: CASSSRTGATDTQYF

abundance: NA
j_gene: TRBJ2-7
d_gene: TRBD1
v_gene: TRBV25-1
CDR3nt: TGTGCCAGCAGTCCCGGGACAGTCTCCTACGAGCAGTACTTC
CDR3aa: CASSPGTVSYEQYF

abundance: NA
j_gene: TRBJ1-1
d_gene: NA
v_gene: TRBV11-3
CDR3nt: TGTGCCAGCAGAAAGACACTTCAGAACACTGAAGCTTTCTTT
CDR3aa: CASRKTLQNTEAFF

abundance: NA
j_gene: TRBJ2-1
d_gene: TRBD2
v_gene: TRBV19
CDR3nt: TGTGCCAGTAGTATAGTAGCGGGAAGGAATGAGCAGTTCTTC
CDR3aa: CASSIVAGRNEQFF

abundance: NA
j_gene: TRBJ1-1
d_gene: NA
v_gene: TRBV28
CDR3nt: TGTGCCAGCAGCCCTTTTTCGACCGGGGACACTGAAGCTTTCTTT
CDR3aa: CASSPFSTGDTEAFF

abundance: once
j_gene: TRBJ2-7
d_gene: NA
v_gene: TRBV30
CDR3nt: TGTGCCTGGAGTCCCGATGGGCCCGAGCAGTACTTC
CDR3aa: CAWSPDGPEQYF

abundance: NA
j_gene: TRBJ2-1
d_gene: NA
v_gene: TRBV27
CDR3nt: TGTGCCAGCAGTTACGGGGTTGAGCAGTTCTTC
CDR3aa: CASSYGVEQFF

abundance: NA
j_gene: TRBJ2-7
d_gene: TRBD1
v_gene: TRBV11-2
CDR3nt: TGTGCCAGCAGCCGGGGACAGTTCTACGAGCAGTACTTC
CDR3aa: CASSRGQFYEQYF

abundance: NA
j_gene: TRBJ2-1
d_gene: TRBD2
v_gene: TRBV11-2
CDR3nt: TGTGCCAGCAGCTTAAACCCGGGACTAGGGGTCCACAATGAGCAGTTCTTC
CDR3aa: CASSLNPGLGVHNEQFF

abundance: NA
j_gene: TRBJ1-2
d_gene: TRBD1
v_gene: TRBV6-5
CDR3nt: TGTGCCAGCAGTTACAGAGACAGGGGAGTCAATGGCTACACCTTC
CDR3aa: CASSYRDRGVNGYTF

abundance: NA
j_gene: TRBJ1-1
d_gene: NA
v_gene: TRBV20-1
CDR3nt: TGCAGTGTTCGTCTGGGCGAAGCTTTCTTT
CDR3aa: CSVRLGEAFF

abundance: NA
j_gene: TRBJ2-7
d_gene: NA
v_gene: TRBV4-1
CDR3nt: TGCGCCAGCAGCCACAGGGCTAGCTCCTACGAGCAGTACTTC
CDR3aa: CASSHRASSYEQYF

abundance: NA
j_gene: TRBJ2-3
d_gene: NA
v_gene: TRBV11-2
CDR3nt: TGTGCCAGCAGCTTAGGCCCCACGGGAGCAGATACGCAGTATTTT
CDR3aa: CASSLGPTGADTQYF

abundance: NA
j_gene: TRBJ2-1
d_gene: TRBD2
v_gene: TRBV7-8
CDR3nt: TGTGCCAGCCTCCGACTAGCGGGAGTGGGGGAGCAGTTCTTC
CDR3aa: CASLRLAGVGEQFF

abundance: NA
j_gene: TRBJ2-5
d_gene: TRBD1
v_gene: TRBV7-9
CDR3nt: TGTGCCAGCATCCCCGGGACAGGGGTAAAGACCCAGTACTTC
CDR3aa: CASIPGTGVKTQYF

abundance: NA
j_gene: TRBJ2-7
d_gene: NA
v_gene: TRBV30
CDR3nt: TGTGCCTGGAGTGTACGAGACTACGAGCAGTACTTC
CDR3aa: CAWSVRDYEQYF

abundance: NA
j_gene: TRBJ2-3
d_gene: NA
v_gene: TRBV6-1
CDR3nt: TGTGCCAGCACCCGAAAGGGGATCTACACAGATACGCAGTATTTT
CDR3aa: CASTRKGIYTDTQYF

abundance: once
j_gene: TRBJ2-1
d_gene: NA
v_gene: TRBV19
CDR3nt: TGTGCCAGTAGTCTGGACTTGTACAATGAGCAGTTCTTC
CDR3aa: CASSLDLYNEQFF

abundance: NA
j_gene: TRBJ1-1
d_gene: NA
v_gene: TRBV7-3
CDR3nt: TGTGCCAGCAGCTTAACTCCGGGAGGCATGAACACTGAAGCTTTCTTT
CDR3aa: CASSLTPGGMNTEAFF

abundance: once
j_gene: TRBJ2-7
d_gene: NA
v_gene: TRBV28
CDR3nt: TGTGCCAGCAGCCCTCTAGCCAACGAGCAGTACTTC
CDR3aa: CASSPLANEQYF

abundance: few
j_gene: TRBJ2-2
d_gene: NA
v_gene: TRBV14
CDR3nt: TGTGCCAGCAGCCAGATTGAGAACGGGGAGCTGTTTTTT
CDR3aa: CASSQIENGELFF

abundance: NA
j_gene: TRBJ2-1
d_gene: NA
v_gene: TRBV7-3
CDR3nt: TGTGCCAGCAGCTTACAGGGTAAATACAATGAGCAGTTCTTC
CDR3aa: CASSLQGKYNEQFF

abundance: once
j_gene: TRBJ2-7
d_gene: TRBD2
v_gene: TRBV13
CDR3nt: TGTGCCAGCAGCTTCGGACTAGCGGGAGCCAAGGAGCAGTACTTC
CDR3aa: CASSFGLAGAKEQYF

abundance: NA
j_gene: TRBJ2-3
d_gene: NA
v_gene: TRBV2
CDR3nt: TGTGCCAGCTCCAAAGGAGGCGGAACTAGCACAGATACGCAGTATTTT
CDR3aa: CASSKGGGTSTDTQYF

abundance: NA
j_gene: TRBJ2-1
d_gene: NA
v_gene: TRBV28
CDR3nt: TGTGCCAGCAGCCTTCCGGTCGGGAGATACTCCTACAATGAGCAGTTCTTC
CDR3aa: CASSLPVGRYSYNEQFF

abundance: NA
j_gene: TRBJ1-1
d_gene: NA
v_gene: TRBV5-1
CDR3nt: TGCGCCAGCAGACCAGGGGATATGAACACTGAAGCTTTCTTT
CDR3aa: CASRPGDMNTEAFF

abundance: NA
j_gene: TRBJ2-7
d_gene: NA
v_gene: TRBV28
CDR3nt: TGTGCCAGCAGTTTAGCCCGAGGCCCAGACTACGAGCAGTACTTC
CDR3aa: CASSLARGPDYEQYF

abundance: NA
j_gene: TRBJ2-1
d_gene: TRBD2
v_gene: TRBV9
CDR3nt: TGTGCCAGCAGCGTAGGGGCGGGAGGTACCTACAATGAGCAGTTCTTC
CDR3aa: CASSVGAGGTYNEQFF

abundance: NA
j_gene: TRBJ2-7
d_gene: TRBD2
v_gene: TRBV6-5
CDR3nt: TGTGCCAGCAGTTACGCATCCGGGACTAGCTACGAGCAGTACTTC
CDR3aa: CASSYASGTSYEQYF

abundance: once
j_gene: TRBJ1-2
d_gene: NA
v_gene: TRBV6-1
CDR3nt: TGTGCCAGTGTCGAGCGATCTTGCACCTTC
CDR3aa: CASVERSCTF

abundance: NA
j_gene: TRBJ2-1
d_gene: NA
v_gene: TRBV29-1
CDR3nt: TGCAGCGCTGACGGGAGCTCCTACAATGAGCAGTTCTTC
CDR3aa: CSADGSSYNEQFF

abundance: NA
j_gene: TRBJ2-6
d_gene: NA
v_gene: TRBV2
CDR3nt: TGTGCCAGCAGTGAAGCCCAGTTCTCTGGGGCCAACGTCCTGACTTTC
CDR3aa: CASSEAQFSGANVLTF

abundance: NA
j_gene: TRBJ2-7
d_gene: NA
v_gene: TRBV18
CDR3nt: TGTGCCAGCTCACCATCAGGTAACGAGCAGTACTTC
CDR3aa: CASSPSGNEQYF

abundance: NA
j_gene: TRBJ2-7
d_gene: TRBD1
v_gene: TRBV27
CDR3nt: TGTGCCAGCAGCCCTAGGGACAGGAGCTCCTACGAGCAGTACTTC
CDR3aa: CASSPRDRSSYEQYF

abundance: NA
j_gene: TRBJ1-2
d_gene: TRBD1
v_gene: TRBV14
CDR3nt: TGTGCCAGCAGCGATTGGACAGGGTTTGGCTACACCTTC
CDR3aa: CASSDWTGFGYTF

abundance: NA
j_gene: TRBJ1-2
d_gene: NA
v_gene: TRBV19
CDR3nt: TGTGCCAGTAGTATTCTCTTCTTCTATGGCTACACCTTC
CDR3aa: CASSILFFYGYTF

abundance: NA
j_gene: TRBJ2-1
d_gene: NA
v_gene: TRBV5-1
CDR3nt: TGCGCCAGCAGCTCCGACAAAGTCCGGGAGCAGTTCTTC
CDR3aa: CASSSDKVREQFF

abundance: NA
j_gene: TRBJ2-5
d_gene: NA
v_gene: TRBV9
CDR3nt: TGTGCCAGCAGCGTAGGGGGCGGTCGGGAGACCCAGTACTTC
CDR3aa: CASSVGGGRETQYF

abundance: NA
j_gene: TRBJ2-2
d_gene: TRBD1
v_gene: TRBV10-3
CDR3nt: TGTGCCATCACCCCTGGACAGGGGGCGCGCACCGGGGAGCTGTTTTTT
CDR3aa: CAITPGQGARTGELFF

abundance: NA
j_gene: TRBJ1-5
d_gene: TRBD1
v_gene: TRBV6-1
CDR3nt: TGTGCCAGCCTAGGACAGGTCAATCAGCCCCAGCATTTT
CDR3aa: CASLGQVNQPQHF